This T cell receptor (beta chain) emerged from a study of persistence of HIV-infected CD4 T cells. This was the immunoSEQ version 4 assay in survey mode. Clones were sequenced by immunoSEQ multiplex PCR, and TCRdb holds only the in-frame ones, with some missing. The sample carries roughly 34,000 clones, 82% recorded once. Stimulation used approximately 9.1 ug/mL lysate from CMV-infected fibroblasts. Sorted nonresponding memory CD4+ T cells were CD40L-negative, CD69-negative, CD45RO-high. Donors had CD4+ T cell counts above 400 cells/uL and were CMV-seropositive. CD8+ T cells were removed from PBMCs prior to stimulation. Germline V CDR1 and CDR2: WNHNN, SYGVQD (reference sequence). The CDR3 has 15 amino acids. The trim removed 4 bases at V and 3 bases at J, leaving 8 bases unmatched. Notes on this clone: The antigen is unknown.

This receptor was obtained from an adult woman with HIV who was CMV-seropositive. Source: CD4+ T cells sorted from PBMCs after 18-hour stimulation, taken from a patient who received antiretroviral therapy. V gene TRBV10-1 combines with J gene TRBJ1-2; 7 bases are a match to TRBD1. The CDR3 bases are TGCGCCAGCAGTGCATCGGACAGGCCCTACTATGGCTACACCTTC. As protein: CASSASDRPYYGYTF.